This T cell receptor (beta chain) was sequenced for a study of molecular identifiers for immune sequencing clone quantification. Study-level background: Within a replicate experiment, RNA obtained from either roughly 20,000 or 100,000 naive CD8 cells was divided into five aliquots, and four of those aliquots were then sequenced. Study conclusions and caveats: In cases of identical TCR molecules sharing a barcode, highly expanded clone sizes could be underestimated. Among 1 million or so naive cells, as was reported, spiked Jurkat TCR RNA from one cell was detectable.

This clonotype showed up many times. Its antigen remains unknown. The use of previously described methods and listed TCR primers produced the bulk TCR libraries. TCRdb re-derived calls from the PCR reads in MiXCR, one entry per CDR3 protein. The sample includes around 460,000 distinct CDR3 sequences, under 30% of them seen just once. Trimming pared 4 bases from V and 1 base from J, leaving 12 bases between. The CDR3 is made up of 14 amino acids. CDR1 is SQVTM, CDR2 ANQGSEA, per germline. Input material: naive CD8+ T cells from blood, with Jurkat cell RNA spiked in. Subset given: FACS-sorted CD8+CD4-CCR7+CD45RA+ naive T cells. The chain joins TRBV29-1 to TRBJ2-3; no definite D call. This receptor was identified in a human donor in good health. Some libraries in this study had Jurkat cell RNA spiked in. CDR3 sequence reads: CSVVGLGGTDTQYF. The CDR3 region has the DNA TGCAGCGTTGTGGGCCTTGGGGGCACAGATACGCAGTATTTT.